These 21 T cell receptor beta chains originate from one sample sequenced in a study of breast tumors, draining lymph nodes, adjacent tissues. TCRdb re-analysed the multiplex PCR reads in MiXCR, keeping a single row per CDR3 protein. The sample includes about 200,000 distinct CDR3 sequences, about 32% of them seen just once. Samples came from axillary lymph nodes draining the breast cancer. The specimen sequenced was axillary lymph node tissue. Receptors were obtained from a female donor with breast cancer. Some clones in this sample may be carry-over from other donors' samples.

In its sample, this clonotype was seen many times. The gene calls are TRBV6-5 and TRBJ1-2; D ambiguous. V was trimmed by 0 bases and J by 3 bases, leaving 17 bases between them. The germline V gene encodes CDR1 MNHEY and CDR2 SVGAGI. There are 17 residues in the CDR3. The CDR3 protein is CASSYSLGLRSDYGYTF. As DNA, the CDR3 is TGTGCCAGCAGTTACTCGCTCGGACTACGATCGGACTATGGCTACACCTTC.

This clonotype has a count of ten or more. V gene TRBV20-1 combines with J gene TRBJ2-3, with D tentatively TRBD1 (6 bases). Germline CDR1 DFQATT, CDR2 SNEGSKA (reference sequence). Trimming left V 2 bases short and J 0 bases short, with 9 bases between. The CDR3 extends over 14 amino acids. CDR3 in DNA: TGCAGTGCTAGACAGGGGACGAGCACAGATACGCAGTATTTT. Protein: CSARQGTSTDTQYF.

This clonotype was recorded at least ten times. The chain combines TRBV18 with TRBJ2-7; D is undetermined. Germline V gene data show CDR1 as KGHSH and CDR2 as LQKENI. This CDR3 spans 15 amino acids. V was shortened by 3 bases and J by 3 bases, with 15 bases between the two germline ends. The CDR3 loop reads CASSPIKVFNYEQYF. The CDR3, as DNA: TGTGCCAGCTCACCGATCAAGGTTTTCAACTACGAGCAGTACTTC. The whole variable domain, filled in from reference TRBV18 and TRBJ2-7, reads NAGVMQNPRHLVRRRGQEARLRCSPMKGHSHVYWYRQLPEEGLKFMVYLQKENIIDESGMPKERFSAEFPKEGPSILRIQQVVRGDSAAYFCASSPIKVFNYEQYFGPGTRLTVT.

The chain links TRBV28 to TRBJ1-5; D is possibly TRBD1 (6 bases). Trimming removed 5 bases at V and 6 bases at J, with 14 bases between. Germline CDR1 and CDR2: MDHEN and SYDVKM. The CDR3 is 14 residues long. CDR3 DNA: TGTGCCAGCAGTCCTCCGGACAGAAGTCAGCCCCAGCATTTT. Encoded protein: CASSPPDRSQPQHF.

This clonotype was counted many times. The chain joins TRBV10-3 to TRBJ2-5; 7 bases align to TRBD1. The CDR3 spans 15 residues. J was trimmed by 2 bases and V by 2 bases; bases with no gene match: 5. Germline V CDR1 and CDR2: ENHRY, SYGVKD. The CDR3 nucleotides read TGTGCCATCAGTGAGCATGGGACAGATCAAGAGACCCAGTACTTC. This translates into CAISEHGTDQETQYF.

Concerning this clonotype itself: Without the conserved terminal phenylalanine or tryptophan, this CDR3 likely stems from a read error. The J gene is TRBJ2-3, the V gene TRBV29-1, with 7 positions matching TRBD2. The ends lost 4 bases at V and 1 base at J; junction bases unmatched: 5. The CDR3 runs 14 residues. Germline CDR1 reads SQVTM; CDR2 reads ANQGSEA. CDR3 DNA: TGCAGCGTTGTTGGGAGGGCGGGCACAGATACGCAGTATATT. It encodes CSVVGRAGTDTQYI.

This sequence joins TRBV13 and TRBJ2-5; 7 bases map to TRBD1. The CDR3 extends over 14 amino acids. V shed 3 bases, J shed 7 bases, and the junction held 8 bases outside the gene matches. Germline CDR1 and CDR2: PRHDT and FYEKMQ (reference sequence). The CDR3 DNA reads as TGTGCCAGCAGCTTGCGACAGGGTGAAGGGACCCAGTACTTC. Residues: CASSLRQGEGTQYF.

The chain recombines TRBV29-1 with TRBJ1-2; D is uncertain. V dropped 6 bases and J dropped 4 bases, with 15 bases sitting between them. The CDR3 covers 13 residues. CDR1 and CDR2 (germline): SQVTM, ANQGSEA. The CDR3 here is CSVTSQARYGYTF. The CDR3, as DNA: TGCAGCGTAACCTCCCAGGCGCGCTATGGCTACACCTTC.

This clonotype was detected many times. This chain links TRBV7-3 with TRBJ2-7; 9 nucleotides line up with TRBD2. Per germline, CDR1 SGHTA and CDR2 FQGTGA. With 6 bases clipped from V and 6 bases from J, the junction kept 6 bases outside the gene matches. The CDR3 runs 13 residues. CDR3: CASSPSGAAEQYF. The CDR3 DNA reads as TGTGCCAGCAGTCCTAGCGGGGCGGCCGAGCAGTACTTC.

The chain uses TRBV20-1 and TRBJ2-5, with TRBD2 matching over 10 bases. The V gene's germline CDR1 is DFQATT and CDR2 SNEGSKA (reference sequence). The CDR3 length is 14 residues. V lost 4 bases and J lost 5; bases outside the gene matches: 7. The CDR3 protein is CSATRLAGNETQYF. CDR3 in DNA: TGCAGTGCTACCCGACTAGCGGGTAATGAGACCCAGTACTTC.

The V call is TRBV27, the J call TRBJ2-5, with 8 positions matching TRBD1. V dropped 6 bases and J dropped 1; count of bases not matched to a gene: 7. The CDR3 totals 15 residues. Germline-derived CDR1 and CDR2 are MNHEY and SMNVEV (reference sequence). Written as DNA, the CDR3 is TGTGCCAGCAGCTCAGACAGGGGCATCCAAGAGACCCAGTACTTC. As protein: CASSSDRGIQETQYF.

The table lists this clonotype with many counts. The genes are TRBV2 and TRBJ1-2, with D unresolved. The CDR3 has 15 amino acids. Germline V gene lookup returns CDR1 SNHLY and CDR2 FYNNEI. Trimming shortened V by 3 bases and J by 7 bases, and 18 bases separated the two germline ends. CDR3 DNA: TGTGCCAGCAGTGATTGGAAGGGAGGGTTGTCTGGCTACACCTTC. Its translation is CASSDWKGGLSGYTF.

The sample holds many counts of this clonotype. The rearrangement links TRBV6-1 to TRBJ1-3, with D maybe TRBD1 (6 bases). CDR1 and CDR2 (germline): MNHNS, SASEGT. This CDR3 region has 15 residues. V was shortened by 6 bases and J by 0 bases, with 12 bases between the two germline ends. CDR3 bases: TGTGCCAGCAGCCCCCGGGACAACTCTGGAAACACCATATATTTT. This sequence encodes CASSPRDNSGNTIYF.

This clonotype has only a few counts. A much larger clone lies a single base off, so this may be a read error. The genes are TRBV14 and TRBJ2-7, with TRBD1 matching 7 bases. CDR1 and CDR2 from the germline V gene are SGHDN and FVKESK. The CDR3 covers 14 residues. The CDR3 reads CASSPTGKGYEQSF. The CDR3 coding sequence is TGTGCCAGCAGCCCGACAGGGAAGGGCTACGAGCAGTCCTTC.

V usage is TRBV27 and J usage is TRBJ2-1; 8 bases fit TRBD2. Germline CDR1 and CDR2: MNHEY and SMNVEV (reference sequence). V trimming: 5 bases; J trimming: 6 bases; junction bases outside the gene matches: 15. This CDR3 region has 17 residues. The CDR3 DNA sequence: TGTGCCAGCAGTCCGACCCATAGCGGGAACAAATGCAATGAGCAGTTCTTC. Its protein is CASSPTHSGNKCNEQFF.

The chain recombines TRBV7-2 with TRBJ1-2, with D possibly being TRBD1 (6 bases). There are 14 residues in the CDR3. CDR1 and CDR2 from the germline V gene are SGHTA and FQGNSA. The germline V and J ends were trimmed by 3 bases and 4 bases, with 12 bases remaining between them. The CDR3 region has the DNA TGTGCCAGCAGCTTTGGGGGGGCTACCTATGGCTACACCTTC. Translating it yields CASSFGGATYGYTF.

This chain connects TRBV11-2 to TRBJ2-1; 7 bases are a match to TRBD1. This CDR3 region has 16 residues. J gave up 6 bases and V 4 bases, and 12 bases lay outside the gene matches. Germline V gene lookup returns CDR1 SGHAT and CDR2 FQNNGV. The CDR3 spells CASSSIGQAAGNEQFF. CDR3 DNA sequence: TGTGCCAGCAGCTCCATCGGACAGGCGGCAGGCAATGAGCAGTTCTTC.

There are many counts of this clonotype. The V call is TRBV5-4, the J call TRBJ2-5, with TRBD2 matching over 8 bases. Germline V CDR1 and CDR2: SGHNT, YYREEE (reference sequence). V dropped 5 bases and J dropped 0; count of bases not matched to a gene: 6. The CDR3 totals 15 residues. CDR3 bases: TGTGCCAGCAGATCGGGGGGGCCGTACCAAGAGACCCAGTACTTC. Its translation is CASRSGGPYQETQYF. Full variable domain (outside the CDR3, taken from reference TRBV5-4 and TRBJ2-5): ETGVTQSPTHLIKTRGQQVTLRCSSQSGHNTVSWYQQALGQGPQFIFQYYREEENGRGNFPPRFSGLQFPNYSSELNVNALELDDSALYLCASRSGGPYQETQYFGPGTRLLVL.

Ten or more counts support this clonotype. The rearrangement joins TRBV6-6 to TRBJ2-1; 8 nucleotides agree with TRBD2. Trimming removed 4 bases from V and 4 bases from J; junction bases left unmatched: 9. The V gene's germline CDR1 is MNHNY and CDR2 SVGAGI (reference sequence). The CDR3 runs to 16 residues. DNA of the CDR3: TGTGCCAGCAGTTCCCCGAGAGCGGGGGCATACAATGAGCAGTTCTTC. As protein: CASSSPRAGAYNEQFF.

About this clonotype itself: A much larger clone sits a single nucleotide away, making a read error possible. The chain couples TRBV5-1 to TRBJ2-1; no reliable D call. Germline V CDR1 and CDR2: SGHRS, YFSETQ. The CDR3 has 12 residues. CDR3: CASSVGSHEHFF. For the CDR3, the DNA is TGTGCCAGCAGCGTGGGGTCCCATGAGCACTTCTTC.

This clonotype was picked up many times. The CDR3 sequence: CASSSRAGGLSGGEQFF. The CDR3 DNA is TGTGCCAGCAGCTCTAGGGCCGGCGGCCTGAGTGGGGGTGAGCAGTTCTTC. This chain links TRBV7-2 with TRBJ2-1; D assignment may be TRBD1 or TRBD2 (5 bases each). V was pared by 4 bases and J by 9 bases, with 25 bases between. This CDR3 has 17 residues. Germline CDR1 reads SGHTA; CDR2 reads FQGNSA. Looking up the rest from reference TRBV7-2 and TRBJ2-1 gives the full variable domain: GAGVSQSPSNKVTEKGKDVELRCDPISGHTALYWYRQSLGQGLEFLIYFQGNSAPDKSGLPSDRFSAERTGGSVSTLTIQRTQQEDSAVYLCASSSRAGGLSGGEQFFGPGTRLTVL.